This T cell receptor beta chain was identified in a study of T cell responses to AZD1222 COVID-19 vaccine. Samples with a second dose at about 4 or about 12 weeks were pooled together. TCRdb's copy holds only in-frame clones and misses some; the assay was immunoSEQ multiplex PCR. The data hold roughly 120,000 clones, with roughly nine tenths observed a single time. The germline CDR1 and CDR2 sequences are MNHNS and SASEGT. The CDR3 contains 15 residues. Trimming took off 2 bases at V and 0 bases at J, with 7 bases between the two ends. This material consisted of peripheral blood, taken 28 days after the second AZD1222 dose. The chain is built from TRBV6-1 and TRBJ2-2; no reliable D call. This TCR was sampled from an adult who received the AZD1222 COVID-19 vaccine. In nucleotides, the CDR3 is TGTGCCAGCAGTGAACAGTTCACGAACACCGGGGAGCTGTTTTTT. Translated: CASSEQFTNTGELFF.